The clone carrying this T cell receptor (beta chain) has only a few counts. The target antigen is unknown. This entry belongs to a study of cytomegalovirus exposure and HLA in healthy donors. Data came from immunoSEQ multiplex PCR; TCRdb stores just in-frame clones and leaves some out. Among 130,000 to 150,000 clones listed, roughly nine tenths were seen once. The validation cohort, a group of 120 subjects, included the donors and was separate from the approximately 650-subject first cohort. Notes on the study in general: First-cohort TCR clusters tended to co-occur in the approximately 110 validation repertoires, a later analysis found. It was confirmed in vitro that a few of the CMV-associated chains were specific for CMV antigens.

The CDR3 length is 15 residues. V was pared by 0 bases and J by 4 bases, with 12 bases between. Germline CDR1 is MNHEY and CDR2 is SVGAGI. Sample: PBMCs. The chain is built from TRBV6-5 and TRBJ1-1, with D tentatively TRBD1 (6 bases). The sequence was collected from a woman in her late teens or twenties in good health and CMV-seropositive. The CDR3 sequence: CASSYSQGGSTEAFF. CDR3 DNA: TGTGCCAGCAGTTACTCACAGGGAGGGAGCACTGAAGCTTTCTTT.